The clone carrying this TCR beta chain was detected ten times or more. CDR3 length: 16 amino acids. Trimming pared 1 base from V and 3 bases from J, leaving 12 bases between. The V gene's germline CDR1 is SGHVS and CDR2 FQNEAQ. TCR beta CDR3 amplification used RNA transcripts. Scientists carried out first-round RT-PCR using HTBI primers and then a second-round multiplex PCR. TCRdb analysed the multiplex PCR reads with MiXCR anew, one entry per CDR3 protein. The sample carries 350,000 to 450,000 distinct CDR3 sequences, 21% recorded once. These data come from a study of Graves' ophthalmopathy and Graves' hyperthyroidism.

The specimen was peripheral blood. The chain has TRBV7-8 and TRBJ2-2; maybe TRBD1 (5 bases). The receptor was derived from a woman younger than 30 with stable Graves' hyperthyroidism. CDR3 coding DNA: TGTGCCAGCAGCTTAGGTTCCAGGGCCGACACCGGGGAGCTGTTTTTT. Its protein is CASSLGSRADTGELFF.